This T cell receptor beta chain was profiled in a study of beta chain features in type 1 diabetes. Study results and limitations: Diminished insertions and augmented deletions at VDJ junctions characterized type 1 diabetes patients. Patients with Type 1 diabetes showed moderately but significantly shorter TCRB CDR3s in all four CD4+ subsets.

The whole isolated RNA underwent reverse transcription, so sequencing captured expressed TCRB transcripts. TCRdb's table, derived via immunoSEQ multiplex PCR, lists solely in-frame clones and lacks some. This repertoire shows 850,000 to 900,000 clones, 15% to 20% found once; its top ten account for 0.02% to 0.03%. A word on this clone: The antigen remains unidentified.

The CDR3 runs 15 residues. Trimming stripped 4 bases from V and 0 bases from J, with 10 bases between. The V gene's germline CDR1 is SGHDN and CDR2 FVKESK. Purities in excess of 95% were seen in all sorted populations. The TCR sequence derives from a woman younger than 30 in good health. The chain joins TRBV14 to TRBJ2-1; TRBD1 might be the D (5 bases). The sequencing input was naive CD4+ T cells from blood. CDR3 region: CASSPRQNSYNEQFF. The DNA of the CDR3 is TGTGCCAGCAGCCCCCGACAGAACTCCTACAATGAGCAGTTCTTC.